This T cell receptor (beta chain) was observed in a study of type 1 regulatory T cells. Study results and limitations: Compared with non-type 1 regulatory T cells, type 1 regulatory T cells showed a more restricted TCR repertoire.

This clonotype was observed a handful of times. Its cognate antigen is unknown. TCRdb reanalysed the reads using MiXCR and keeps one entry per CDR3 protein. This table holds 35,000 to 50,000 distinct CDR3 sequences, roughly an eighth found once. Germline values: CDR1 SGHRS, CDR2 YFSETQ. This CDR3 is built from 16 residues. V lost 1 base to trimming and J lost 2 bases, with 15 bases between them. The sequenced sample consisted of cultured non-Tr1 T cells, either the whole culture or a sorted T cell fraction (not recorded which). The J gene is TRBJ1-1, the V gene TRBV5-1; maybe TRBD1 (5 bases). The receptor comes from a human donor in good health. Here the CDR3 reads CASSLLQAGSNTEAFF. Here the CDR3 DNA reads TGCGCCAGCAGCTTGCTTCAAGCAGGGAGTAACACTGAAGCTTTCTTT.